What follows describes a single T cell receptor beta chain. The antigen is undetermined. Cryopreserved PBMCs yielded around 2.1 micrograms of genomic DNA for TCR beta libraries. The data were obtained in a study of cytotoxic CD8 clonotypes in ibrutinib-treated CLL. The protocol was immunoSEQ multiplex PCR, while the TCRdb copy is restricted to in-frame clones and leaves out a portion. The sample has 250,000 to 350,000 clones; 76% are singletons. CDR3 size: 16 residues. Germline CDR1 reads SGHRS; CDR2 reads YFSETQ. V dropped 1 base and J dropped 9 bases, with 22 bases sitting between them. Whole-study findings and limits: Exceeding age-matched healthy donors, baseline clonality also tracked the counts of circulating CD8+ T cells.

The TCR originated in a human donor with chronic lymphocytic leukemia. The gene calls are TRBV5-1 and TRBJ2-5; D is perhaps TRBD2 (7 bases). The input for sequencing was PBMCs, taken at disease progression, from a patient treated with ibrutinib. CDR3 DNA sequence: TGCGCCAGCAGCTTGCTTGGGGGGGCCGCTGTTCGGGCCCAGTACTTC. It encodes CASSLLGGAAVRAQYF.